This TCR beta chain was captured by sequencing in a study of T cell responses to AZD1222 COVID-19 vaccine. Study conclusions and caveats: Distributed over spike, vaccine-associated CD4 TCRs predominated at 160-218 and 743-854. Of spike-specific TCRs, nearly half reportedly target regions left unmutated in variants. The number of AZD1222 recipients seropositive at baseline was only five or six.

Trimming removed 6 bases from V and 8 bases from J; junction bases left unmatched: 7. The CDR3 sequence is 13 residues long. Germline CDR1 reads KGHSH; CDR2 reads LQKENI. As to this clone: Its cognate antigen is unknown.

Sequenced by immunoSEQ multiplex PCR; TCRdb stores in-frame clones only, minus some. The data hold approximately 140,000 clones, with roughly 91% observed a single time. The V gene is TRBV18, the J gene TRBJ1-2; the match to TRBD1 covers 9 bases. The origin of this receptor is an adult in good health. The material sequenced was peripheral blood, taken on day 0 of AZD1222 vaccination. In nucleotides, the CDR3 is TGTGCCAGCTCGTCACAGGGGGCGCAAGGCTACACCTTC. This sequence encodes CASSSQGAQGYTF.